This T cell receptor beta chain was recorded in a study of a mutant IDH1 vaccine in newly diagnosed glioma. Sample time point: week 11, during vaccination. Vaccination used 300 ug of mutant IDH1 20-mer peptide per dose, with topical imiquimod. Newly diagnosed WHO grade 3 or 4 IDH1-mutant, ATRX-lost astrocytomas were identified in the donors. As concerns this clone: Its antigen is as yet unknown.

Assay used: immunoSEQ multiplex PCR; TCRdb lists only in-frame clones, some missing. The data contain tens of thousands of clones, under 85% of them singletons. CDR1 is MGHRA, CDR2 YSYEKL, per germline. The CDR3 sequence is 15 residues long. Trimming removed 4 bases at V and 7 bases at J, with 14 bases between. Study observations and caveats: Immune responses induced by vaccination arose in approximately 93% of the patients.

This TCR derives from a young man with glioma. The specimen comprised PBMCs, sampled from a glioma patient whose treatment included an IDH1 peptide vaccine. This chain uses TRBV4-1 with TRBJ2-6; D is unclear. The CDR3 sequence: CASSLRALEANVLTF. DNA for the CDR3: TGCGCCAGCAGCCTCCGGGCCTTGGAAGCCAACGTCCTGACTTTC.